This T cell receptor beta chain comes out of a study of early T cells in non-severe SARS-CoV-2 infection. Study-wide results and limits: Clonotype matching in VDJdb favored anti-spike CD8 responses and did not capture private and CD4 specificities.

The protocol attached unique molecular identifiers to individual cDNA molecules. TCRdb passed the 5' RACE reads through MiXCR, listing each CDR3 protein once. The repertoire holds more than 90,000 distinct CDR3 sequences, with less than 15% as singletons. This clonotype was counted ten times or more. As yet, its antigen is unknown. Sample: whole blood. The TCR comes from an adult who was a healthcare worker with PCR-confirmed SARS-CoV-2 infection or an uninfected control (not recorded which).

CDR3 in amino acids: CATSDSTRGGQPQHF. The CDR3 bases are TGTGCCACCAGTGATTCCACGAGGGGGGGACAGCCCCAGCATTTT. V is TRBV24-1 and J is TRBJ1-5, with a weak D call TRBD1 (6 bases). The length of the CDR3 is 15 residues. Germline CDR1 KGHDR, CDR2 SFDVKD. V lost 2 bases and J lost 7, with 14 bases in between.